These 3 T cell receptor beta chains were sequenced from one sample in a study of early T cells in non-severe SARS-CoV-2 infection. MiXCR, run by TCRdb on the 5' RACE reads, gives a single entry per CDR3 protein. The top ten hold 0.45% to 0.75% of the sample, which has 70,000 to 95,000 distinct CDR3 sequences, about 15% seen once. Sequenced material: whole blood. Source of these receptors: an adult who was a healthcare worker with PCR-confirmed SARS-CoV-2 infection or an uninfected control (not recorded which).

About this clonotype: A junction end diverges from the germline sequence, so it may reflect a read error. The rearrangement links TRBV18 to TRBJ2-1; the D call may be TRBD1 or TRBD2 (5 bases each). Germline CDR1 and CDR2: KGHSH and LQKENI. The CDR3 totals 16 residues. The CDR3 spells CVSSPPGAGWGNEQFF. The DNA of the CDR3 is TGTGTCAGCTCACCACCAGGAGCAGGCTGGGGGAATGAGCAGTTCTTC. The full variable domain, rest sourced from reference TRBV18 and TRBJ2-1, is NAGVMQNPRHLVRRRGQEARLRCSPMKGHSHVYWYRQLPEEGLKFMVYLQKENIIDESGMPKERFSAEFPKEGPSILRIQQVVRGDSAAYFCVSSPPGAGWGNEQFFGPGTRLTVL.

The CDR3 sequence: CASRSGLGNTIYF. The CDR3 bases are TGTGCCAGCAGATCGGGACTTGGAAACACCATATATTTT. The chain carries TRBV7-9 and TRBJ1-3, with a possible D match to TRBD1 (5 bases). This CDR3 is built from 13 residues. Deletions cut 6 bases from V and 3 bases from J, with 9 bases between. CDR1 is SEHNR and CDR2 is FQNEAQ in the germline V gene (reference sequence).

This clonotype was detected once. V is TRBV20-1 and J is TRBJ2-1; 10 bases are a match to TRBD2. Germline V gene sequence: CDR1 DFQATT, CDR2 SNEGSKA (reference sequence). The CDR3 has 14 amino acids. V lost 6 bases, J lost 5 bases, and 7 bases stayed unmatched. Here the CDR3 reads CSAATSGEDNEQFF. The CDR3 coding sequence is TGCAGTGCCGCCACTAGCGGGGAAGACAATGAGCAGTTCTTC.